The source of this T cell receptor beta chain is a study of identical twins (dated by TCRdb to between 2015 and 2016). For the study in its entirety: To test whether fetal clonotypes persist, this study deep-sequenced TCR alpha and beta repertoires from monozygotic twins, from unrelated adults of various ages, and from cord blood. To rule out contamination, replicate twin experiments were performed at different times with different library preparation protocols.

Trimming at the junction amounts to 4 bases on V and 0 bases on J, and the germline ends lie 13 bases apart. The CDR3 has 16 amino acids, counting the end cysteine and phenylalanine. The kept DNA is CDR3 alone, 48 bases in frame from the first base. Per the germline V gene, SGHRS is the CDR1 and YFSETQ is the CDR2. Every donor in the study was a healthy Caucasian. Three pairs of female monozygotic twins, all aged about 18 to 30 years, made up the twin cohort. Miltenyi CD45RO+ enrichment and human naive T-cell isolation kits were used to isolate memory (CD45RO+) and naive T cells from PBMC. Library preparation was by 5' RACE. Instrument used: Illumina HiSeq 2000. Template switching added a universal primer binding site, and the final cDNA carried a unique molecular identifier that allowed TCR cDNA molecules to be counted accurately. First-strand cDNA for TCR alpha and beta chains was synthesized from specific primers in the conserved constant-segment region. Each cDNA library was double barcoded, with a SMART-Mk sample barcode plus Illumina barcodes, to control for contamination. TruSeq adapter sequences along with Illumina sample barcodes were introduced in two successive PCR steps. TCR alpha and beta cDNA libraries were sequenced on the Illumina HiSeq platform with custom primers. Per the source publication's procedure: MiGEC was used to process raw reads and extract unique molecular identifiers, and MiXCR was used to find CDR3 positions. Recombination models were inferred per individual with the repgenHMM and IGoR tools using an EM algorithm. The tcR package in R was used for shared clonotype analysis, with sharing normalized by the product of cloneset sizes. To study raw recombination without the effects of thymic and clonal selection, out-of-frame nonproductive sequences were analyzed. TCRdb passed the public sequencing reads through fastp at Q25 and MiXCR, retaining productive beta sequences. Identical CDR3 proteins give one entry, which carries the most common genes and DNA. These V and J calls rely on TCRdb rather than the paper's analysis. This sample comprises under 300,000 distinct CDR3 sequences, roughly an eighth of them detected only once. More than 3.5% of the sample belongs to the ten largest clones.

This clonotype was counted at least ten times. Its specific antigen is unknown. One base away there is no much larger clone; base qualities are not given. General conclusions and limits of the study: Excess twin sharing in beta out-of-frame sequences was weaker because fewer shared sequences lowered the signal-to-noise ratio. Because the same donors could not be followed over many years, conclusions were based on cross-sectional statistical analysis. Zero-insertion analyses could be partly confounded by invariant T cells such as MAIT and iNKT, though diverse VJ usage argued against such confounding for most clonotypes. Compared with coincidental sharing between unrelated individuals, an excess of low generation-probability sequences was observed among out-of-frame TCR alpha sequences shared between twins. Fewer insertions were carried by abundant cord blood beta clonotypes, a similar but weaker trend appeared in young adult naive repertoires, and no such trend appeared in memory repertoires. In monozygotic twins, out-of-frame TCR alpha sharing was systematically underestimated by recombination models, although the models agreed with sharing between unrelated individuals.

Another study also made use of these data, one on yellow fever vaccine responses in identical twins. The second study also describes: The authors reported that the T cell response to vaccination in identical twins appeared partly convergent and partly personalized. The study precisely tracked vaccine-responding T cell clones in identical twins.

This clonotype was sampled from a woman aged 18-35 years in good health. The specimen was memory (CD45RO+) T cells sorted from blood. What this sample's cell subset or site label stands for: CD45RO+ enriched T cells. The sequence is built from TRBV5-1 and TRBJ2-2, with the D gene too uncertain to name. The DNA sequence reads TGCGCCAGCAGCCCGGGTTTCCGATCGAACACCGGGGAGCTGTTTTTT. This encodes CASSPGFRSNTGELFF.